These 7 T cell receptor beta chains were sequenced from one sample in a study of blood T cell repertoires in COVID-19. Method: immunoSEQ multiplex PCR; TCRdb's copy keeps in-frame clones and lacks some. The table includes roughly 66,000 clones, 91% detected once. Specimen: peripheral blood. These TCRs come from a human donor in a cohort sampled during active COVID-19.

The CDR3 here is CAISASQPVNYGYTF. The CDR3 region has the DNA TGTGCCATCAGTGCCTCACAGCCGGTAAACTATGGCTACACCTTC. The rearrangement uses TRBV10-3 and TRBJ1-2; no reliable D call. Germline V gene lookup returns CDR1 ENHRY and CDR2 SYGVKD. The V end lost 4 bases, the J end lost 2 bases, and 14 bases lay between the germline ends. CDR3 length: 15 amino acids.

The chain links TRBV5-1 to TRBJ1-4, with 11 bases lining up with TRBD1. Germline CDR1 is SGHRS and CDR2 is YFSETQ. The CDR3 totals 15 residues. V shed 4 bases, J shed 8 bases, and the junction held 7 bases outside the gene matches. The CDR3 protein is CASSIGQGAQEKLFF. The CDR3 coding sequence is TGCGCCAGCAGCATAGGACAGGGGGCGCAGGAAAAACTGTTTTTT. Supplemented by reference TRBV5-1 and TRBJ1-4, the full variable domain reads KAGVTQTPRYLIKTRGQQVTLSCSPISGHRSVSWYQQTPGQGLQFLFEYFSETQRNKGNFPGRFSGRQFSNSRSEMNVSTLELGDSALYLCASSIGQGAQEKLFFGSGTQLSVL.

The chain combines TRBV7-2 with TRBJ1-3; 10 bases agree with TRBD1. Germline V gene sequence: CDR1 SGHTA, CDR2 FQGNSA. J lost 9 bases, V lost 5 bases, and 10 bases had no gene match. CDR3 length: 15 amino acids. The CDR3 bases are TGTGCCAGCAGCCTCGGGACAGGGGTTCAGCGCACCATATATTTT. This encodes CASSLGTGVQRTIYF.

The CDR3 protein is CASSVLASAGELFF. In nucleotides, the CDR3 is TGTGCCAGCAGTGTACTAGCGTCGGCCGGGGAGCTGTTTTTT. The V gene is TRBV2, the J gene TRBJ2-2; TRBD2 matches at 7 bases. Trimming at V came to 4 bases and at J to 6 bases, leaving 5 bases not matched to a gene. CDR1 and CDR2 (germline): SNHLY, FYNNEI. The CDR3 has 14 residues.

This clone has a single count. The CDR3 loop is CASSLWGEGGNEQFF. CDR3 DNA: TGCGCCAGCAGCCTATGGGGGGAGGGCGGCAATGAGCAGTTCTTC. The V gene is TRBV5-1, the J gene TRBJ2-1; 7 positions match TRBD2. The ends lost 4 bases at V and 6 bases at J; junction bases unmatched: 10. Germline V CDR1 and CDR2: SGHRS, YFSETQ. This CDR3 has 15 amino acids.

The chain combines TRBV4-3 with TRBJ1-2; 9 bases are shared with TRBD1. Trimming took 1 base from V and 4 from J; bases not matched to a gene: 4. The CDR3 has 15 residues. Germline V CDR1 and CDR2: LGHNA, YSLEER. CDR3 coding DNA: TGCGCCAGCAGCCAAGCACAGGGGGCAAGCTATGGCTACACCTTC. Its translation is CASSQAQGASYGYTF.

V and J are TRBV3-1 (or the pseudogene TRBV3-2) and TRBJ1-4, with D maybe TRBD1 (6 bases). V gave up 2 bases and J gave up 5 bases, with 15 bases separating them. Germline V gene data show CDR1 as LGHDT and CDR2 as YNNKEL (reference sequence). CDR3 size: 16 residues. CDR3: CASSQRVDSRNEKLFF. The DNA for the CDR3 is TGTGCCAGCAGCCAAAGGGTGGACAGCAGAAATGAAAAACTGTTTTTT.